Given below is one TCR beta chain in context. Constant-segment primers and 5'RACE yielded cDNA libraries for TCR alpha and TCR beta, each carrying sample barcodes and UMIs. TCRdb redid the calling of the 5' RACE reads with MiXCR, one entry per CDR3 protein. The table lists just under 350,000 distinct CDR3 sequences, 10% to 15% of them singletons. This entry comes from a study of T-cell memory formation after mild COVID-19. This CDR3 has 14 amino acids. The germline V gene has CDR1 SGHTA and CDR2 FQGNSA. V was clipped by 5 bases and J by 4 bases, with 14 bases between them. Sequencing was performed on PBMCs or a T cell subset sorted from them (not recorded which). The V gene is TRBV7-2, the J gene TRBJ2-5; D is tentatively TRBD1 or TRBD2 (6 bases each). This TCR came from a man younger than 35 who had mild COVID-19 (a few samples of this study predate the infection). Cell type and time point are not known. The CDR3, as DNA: TGTGCCAGCAGCGAGACCGGGGGCCTAGAGACCCAGTACTTC. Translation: CASSETGGLETQYF.